A selection of T cell receptor beta chains follows, all from one sample in a study of PD-1 blockade in classical Hodgkin lymphoma. TCRdb's table, derived via immunoSEQ multiplex PCR, lists solely in-frame clones and lacks some. Of 50,000 or so clones listed, approximately 72% are singletons. The sample was peripheral blood mononuclear cells (PBMCs), taken before the fourth cycle of nivolumab. The receptors were sampled from a human donor with classical Hodgkin lymphoma. Each CDR3 is given with its conserved first and last residue. The D gene is left open where the match is weak. The size entry is marked missing in some rows and otherwise reads once, few, many or a size class.

v_call	clone_size	j_call	d_call	cdr3_aa	cdr3_nt
TRBV11-3	.	TRBJ2-7	.	CASSPRPYEQYF	TGTGCCAGCAGCCCCCGGCCCTACGAGCAGTACTTC
TRBV6-6	.	TRBJ1-5	.	CASSLTLRQGNQPQHF	TGTGCCAGCAGCTTAACCCTGCGACAGGGCAATCAGCCCCAGCATTTT
TRBV15	.	TRBJ1-1	TRBD1	CATSNTGATEAFF	TGTGCCACCAGTAATACAGGGGCCACTGAAGCTTTCTTT
TRBV5-1	.	TRBJ2-7	TRBD1	CASSASPGQDYEQYF	TGCGCCAGCAGCGCCTCCCCGGGACAGGACTACGAGCAGTACTTC
TRBV5-1	.	TRBJ2-1	TRBD2	CASSLVLAGGPHEQFF	TGCGCCAGCAGCTTGGTCTTAGCGGGAGGGCCCCATGAGCAGTTCTTC
TRBV11-3	.	TRBJ2-1	.	CASGDRSSYNEQFF	TGTGCCAGCGGAGACAGGAGCTCCTACAATGAGCAGTTCTTC
TRBV5-8	.	TRBJ2-7	.	CASSLETFTYEQYF	TGTGCCAGCAGCTTAGAGACATTTACCTACGAGCAGTACTTC
TRBV11-3	.	TRBJ2-1	.	CASSLGGGSYNEQFF	TGTGCCAGCAGCTTAGGCGGCGGCTCCTACAATGAGCAGTTCTTC
TRBV27	.	TRBJ1-5	.	CASDVGGSNQPQHF	TGTGCCAGCGACGTTGGGGGTAGCAATCAGCCCCAGCATTTT
TRBV11-2	.	TRBJ2-1	TRBD2	CASSRGLAGGNGEQFF	TGTGCCAGCAGCCGGGGACTAGCGGGAGGGAATGGTGAGCAGTTCTTC
TRBV6-5	once	TRBJ1-5	TRBD1	CASSRQGNSNQPQHF	TGTGCCAGCAGTCGACAGGGGAATAGCAATCAGCCCCAGCATTTT
TRBV7-9	.	TRBJ2-5	TRBD2	CASSLETSGKTQYF	TGTGCCAGCAGCTTAGAAACTAGCGGGAAGACCCAGTACTTC
TRBV28	.	TRBJ2-1	.	CASSSLGISSYNEQFF	TGTGCCAGCAGTTCCTTGGGGATAAGCTCCTACAATGAGCAGTTCTTC
TRBV9	.	TRBJ2-2	.	CASSVAIGRNTGELFF	TGTGCCAGCAGCGTAGCTATCGGTCGGAACACCGGGGAGCTGTTTTTT
TRBV28	.	TRBJ2-1	TRBD1	CASSFQGQAINEQFF	TGTGCCAGCAGTTTCCAGGGACAGGCAATAAATGAGCAGTTCTTC
TRBV25-1	once	TRBJ1-2	.	CASSERTYNYGYTF	TGTGCCAGCAGTGAAAGGACATATAACTATGGCTACACCTTC
TRBV18	.	TRBJ2-6	.	CASSATLGANVLTF	TGTGCCAGCTCTGCTACGCTTGGGGCCAACGTCCTGACTTTC
TRBV10-3	.	TRBJ2-1	TRBD1	CAISEYGTEGEQFF	TGTGCCATCAGTGAGTACGGGACAGAAGGTGAGCAGTTCTTC
TRBV30	.	TRBJ2-1	TRBD2	CALSGSSYNEQFF	TGTGCCCTTAGCGGGAGCTCCTACAATGAGCAGTTCTTC
TRBV28	.	TRBJ2-5	.	CASSLSTRTQYF	TGTGCCAGCAGTTTAAGTACTCGGACCCAGTACTTC
TRBV28	.	TRBJ2-3	.	CASSLGRLSTDTQYF	TGTGCCAGCAGTTTGGGGAGACTGAGCACAGATACGCAGTATTTT
TRBV7-2	.	TRBJ1-3	.	CASSIRRSSGNTIYF	TGTGCCAGCAGCATTCGACGAAGCTCTGGAAACACCATATATTTT